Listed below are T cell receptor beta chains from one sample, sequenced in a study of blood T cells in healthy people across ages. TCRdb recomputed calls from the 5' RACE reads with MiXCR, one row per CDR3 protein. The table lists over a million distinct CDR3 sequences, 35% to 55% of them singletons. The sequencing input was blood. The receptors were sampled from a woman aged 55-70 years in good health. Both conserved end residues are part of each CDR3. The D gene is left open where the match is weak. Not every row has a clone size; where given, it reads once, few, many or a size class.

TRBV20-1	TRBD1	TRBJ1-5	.	CSAKGQERFSNQPQHF	TGCAGTGCTAAAGGACAGGAGAGGTTTAGCAATCAGCCCCAGCATTTT
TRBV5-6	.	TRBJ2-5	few	CASSLYPGQPQETQYF	TGTGCCAGCAGCTTGTACCCAGGACAGCCCCAAGAGACCCAGTACTTC
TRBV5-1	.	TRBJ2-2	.	CASSWLASNTGELFF	TGCGCCAGCAGCTGGTTAGCGTCGAACACCGGGGAGCTGTTTTTT
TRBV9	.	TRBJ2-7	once	CASSSSDGFYNEQYF	TGTGCCAGCAGCTCCTCGGACGGGTTCTACAATGAGCAGTACTTC
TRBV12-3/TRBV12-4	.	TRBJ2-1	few	CASTYPGVSSYNEQFF	TGTGCCAGCACCTACCCAGGGGTAAGCTCCTACAATGAGCAGTTCTTC
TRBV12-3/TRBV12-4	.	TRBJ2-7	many	CASSLVRGVDEQYF	TGTGCCAGCAGTTTAGTTAGGGGAGTGGACGAGCAGTACTTC
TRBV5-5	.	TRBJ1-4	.	CASSLDLFRGKGTNEKLFF	TGTGCCAGCAGCTTGGATCTGTTTAGAGGGAAGGGGACTAATGAAAAACTGTTTTTT
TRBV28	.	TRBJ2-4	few	CASSSRDDTRSIQYF	TGTGCCAGCAGTTCCCGGGACGATACCCGGAGCATTCAGTACTTC
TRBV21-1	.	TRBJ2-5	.	CASSNTCRLWGQDNQETQYF	TGTGCCAGCAGCAACACCTGCCGCTTGTGGGGACAGGATAACCAAGAGACCCAGTACTTC
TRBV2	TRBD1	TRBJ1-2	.	CASSASGGNYGYTF	TGTGCCAGCAGTGCTTCAGGGGGTAACTATGGCTACACCTTC